This T cell receptor beta chain was captured by sequencing in a study of blood T cell repertoires in COVID-19. Per the study methods: Amplification from reference gene primers served as the basis for estimated nucleated cell counts. Using immunoSEQ multiplex PCR, the repertoire was profiled, and TCRdb retains in-frame clones only, with some absent. Clone size and V and J calls were adopted from that table, with D and trimming inferred from the DNA. The repertoire consists of fewer than 250,000 clones, with approximately 82% occurring once and the leading ten covering about 12%. After removal of 3 bases from V and 6 bases from J, the junction contained 9 bases not matched to a gene. CDR1 is LGHDT, CDR2 YNNKEL, per germline (reference sequence). The CDR3 has 17 amino acids.

The chain uses TRBV3-1 (or the pseudogene TRBV3-2) and TRBJ2-3; 13 nucleotides line up with TRBD2. The sequence derives from a middle-aged woman with acute or convalescent COVID-19. The sequencing input was peripheral blood. Here the CDR3 reads CASSQLTSGGAGDTQYF. CDR3 nucleotide sequence: TGTGCCAGCAGCCAGTTAACTAGCGGGGGGGCCGGTGATACGCAGTATTTT.